Each of the 23 T cell receptor beta chains below was sequenced from the same sample in a study of PD-1 blockade in classical Hodgkin lymphoma. Relapse after autologous stem cell transplantation occurred in every patient, and brentuximab vedotin exposure varied. TCRdb's table, derived via immunoSEQ multiplex PCR, lists solely in-frame clones and lacks some. The sample includes about 34,000 clones, around 80% of them seen just once. Sequenced material: peripheral blood mononuclear cells (PBMCs), taken before the second cycle of nivolumab. Receptors originate from a human donor with classical Hodgkin lymphoma.

In this sample, this clone turned up a few times. V gene TRBV19 combines with J gene TRBJ1-1; unclear D gene. The CDR3 totals 14 residues. V lost 7 bases and J lost 0, with 12 bases in between. Germline V gene sequence: CDR1 LNHDA, CDR2 SQIVND (reference sequence). The CDR3 bases are TGTGCCAGTAAGTCCCAGTCCTTGAACACTGAAGCTTTCTTT. Amino acid sequence: CASKSQSLNTEAFF. Combining the CDR3 with reference TRBV19 and TRBJ1-1 gives the whole variable domain DGGITQSPKYLFRKEGQNVTLSCEQNLNHDAMYWYRQDPGQGLRLIYYSQIVNDFQKGDIAEGYSVSREKKESFPLTVTSAQKNPTAFYLCASKSQSLNTEAFFGQGTRLTVV.

V and J are TRBV29-1 and TRBJ2-7; D may be TRBD1 (5 bases). The ends were cut back, 8 bases at V and 5 bases at J, with 13 bases in the middle. The germline V gene has CDR1 SQVTM and CDR2 ANQGSEA. This CDR3 region has 11 residues. The CDR3 region has the DNA TGCAGCACCAAGACAGTCGACGAGCAGTACTTC. Its translation is CSTKTVDEQYF.

This clone was seen just once. This chain joins TRBV19 and TRBJ2-1, with D perhaps matching TRBD2 (7 bases). V shed 7 bases and J shed 5 bases, with 15 bases lying between them. Germline V gene lookup returns CDR1 LNHDA and CDR2 SQIVND (reference sequence). The CDR3 totals 14 residues. CDR3 nucleotides: TGTGCCAGTATTGGGGGGGGCGCAAACAATGAGCAGTTCTTC. This sequence encodes CASIGGGANNEQFF.

This rearrangement joins TRBV30 to TRBJ2-6; D unresolved. Between the trimmed V and J ends, which lost 4 bases and 2 bases, there was a span of 3 bases. CDR1 and CDR2 (germline): GTSNPN, SVGIG (reference sequence). The CDR3 contains 12 residues. For the CDR3, the DNA is TGTGCCTGGAACCCTGGGGCCAACGTCCTGACTTTC. Its protein is CAWNPGANVLTF.

The gene calls are TRBV6-6 and TRBJ2-7; no definite D call. Germline V gene lookup returns CDR1 MNHNY and CDR2 SVGAGI (reference sequence). The CDR3 spans 13 residues. V gave up 7 bases and J gave up 6 bases, with 16 bases separating them. CDR3 coding DNA: TGTGCCAGCACCCCGATCCAACTGGGCGAGCAGTACTTC. Translation: CASTPIQLGEQYF.

The count of this clone is one. The J gene is TRBJ1-6, the V gene TRBV15; weak D call: TRBD1 (5 bases). Between the trimmed V and J ends, which lost 1 base and 0 bases, there was a span of 7 bases. The CDR3 loop spans 16 amino acids. Germline V gene lookup returns CDR1 LNHNV and CDR2 YYDKDF (reference sequence). The CDR3 nucleotides are TGTGCCACCAGCAGAGTGGGGGGCTCCTATAATTCACCCCTCCACTTT. It yields the protein CATSRVGGSYNSPLHF.

This clone was seen a few times. The chain has TRBV5-1 and TRBJ1-3; tentatively, D is TRBD1 (5 bases). The CDR3 length is 14 residues. Germline assignment: CDR1 SGHRS and CDR2 YFSETQ. V gave up 4 bases and J gave up 8 bases, with 16 bases separating them. This CDR3 is CASSLTAVGDTIYF. The DNA of the CDR3 is TGCGCCAGCAGCCTGACAGCGGTTGGGGACACCATATATTTT.

The gene calls are TRBV25-1 and TRBJ2-1; TRBD2 agrees at 13 bases. Germline assignment: CDR1 MGHDK and CDR2 SYGVNS. This CDR3 has 16 amino acids. The junction had 5 bases not matched to a gene; V was cut back by 0 bases and J by 9 bases. CDR3 nucleotides: TGTGCCAGCAGTGAATATGGGACTAGCGGGGAGGGTGAGCAGTTCTTC. It specifies CASSEYGTSGEGEQFF.

This clone rates as large. The CDR3 is CASSLGRGEQYF. In DNA, the CDR3 is TGTGCCAGCAGCTTGGGGAGGGGGGAGCAGTACTTC. The V gene is TRBV7-6, the J gene TRBJ2-7; tentative D call: TRBD2 (7 bases). The V end was cut by 3 bases, the J end by 7 bases, with 10 bases between. The CDR3 contains 12 residues. In germline, CDR1 is SGHVS, CDR2 FNYEAQ.

The CDR3 loop is CASSFWGTVGTEAFF. The CDR3 nucleotides are TGTGCCAGCAGCTTCTGGGGGACAGTAGGTACTGAAGCTTTCTTT. The chain has TRBV11-2 and TRBJ1-1; 7 nucleotides align to TRBD1. Looked up from germline, CDR1 is SGHAT and CDR2 is FQNNGV. Losses at the gene ends were 3 bases for V and 5 bases for J; bases not matched to a gene: 9. The CDR3 sequence is 15 residues long.

V is TRBV7-2 and J is TRBJ1-4; 7 bases align to TRBD1. Unmatched junction bases numbered 14, after V lost 3 bases and J lost 7 bases. This CDR3 has 17 amino acids. Germline V gene lookup returns CDR1 SGHTA and CDR2 FQGNSA. CDR3 amino acids: CASSFSLGGALSEKLFF. The DNA of the CDR3 is TGTGCCAGCAGCTTCTCACTAGGGGGCGCATTGAGTGAAAAACTGTTTTTT.

The chain couples TRBV4-3 to TRBJ1-1; no clear D gene. The CDR3 loop spans 13 amino acids. CDR1 is LGHNA and CDR2 is YSLEER in the germline V gene. Between the trimmed V and J ends, which lost 3 bases and 0 bases, there was a span of 5 bases. In nucleotides, the CDR3 is TGCGCCAGCAGCCACCGGATGAACACTGAAGCTTTCTTT. This encodes CASSHRMNTEAFF.

This clone was detected only a few times. This chain connects TRBV19 to TRBJ2-7; no definite D call. V dropped 5 bases and J dropped 2 bases, with 13 bases sitting between them. This CDR3 is built from 14 residues. Germline V gene sequence: CDR1 LNHDA, CDR2 SQIVND (reference sequence). CDR3 loop: CASSPRTGAYEQYF. The CDR3, as DNA: TGTGCCAGTAGTCCAAGGACGGGCGCCTACGAGCAGTACTTC.

The V gene is TRBV6-5, the J gene TRBJ2-5; 7 nucleotides align to TRBD1. The germline V gene encodes CDR1 MNHEY and CDR2 SVGAGI. V lost 2 bases and J lost 2; bases outside the gene matches: 8. This CDR3 is 16 amino acids long. For the CDR3, the DNA is TGTGCCAGCAGTTACATGACAGGGCCACTACAAGAGACCCAGTACTTC. Translation: CASSYMTGPLQETQYF.

The rearrangement joins TRBV19 to TRBJ1-2, with D perhaps TRBD1 (5 bases). This CDR3 region has 12 residues. Germline V lookup: CDR1 LNHDA, CDR2 SQIVND (reference sequence). V lost 5 bases, J lost 8 bases, and 12 bases lay in between. The CDR3 region has the DNA TGTGCCAGTAGTGTACAGGAGGAGGGCTACACCTTC. It yields the protein CASSVQEEGYTF.

This rearrangement joins TRBV19 to TRBJ2-1; 10 bases match TRBD1. Germline assignment: CDR1 LNHDA and CDR2 SQIVND (reference sequence). After removal of 6 bases from V and 9 bases from J, the junction contained 5 bases not matched to a gene. The length of the CDR3 is 13 residues. The CDR3 nucleotides are TGTGCCAGTAGCCCGGGACAGGGGTTTGAGCAGTTCTTC. Translated, it gives CASSPGQGFEQFF.

The chain joins TRBV6-6 to TRBJ2-1; 9 positions agree with TRBD2. J lost 8 bases, V lost 6 bases, and 8 bases had no gene match. The germline gives CDR1 MNHNY, CDR2 SVGAGI (reference sequence). The CDR3 spans 14 residues. CDR3 sequence reads: CASRTSGLGDEQFF. The CDR3 bases are TGTGCCAGCAGGACTAGCGGCCTGGGCGATGAGCAGTTCTTC.

The rearrangement links TRBV2 to TRBJ2-7; D possibly matches TRBD1 or TRBD2 (5 bases each). With 3 bases removed from V and 7 bases from J, the gap between germline ends came to 19 bases. From germline, CDR1 is SNHLY and CDR2 FYNNEI. The CDR3 spans 15 residues. The CDR3 DNA reads as TGTGCCAGCAGTGATGGACGGGGCCCATCCTTTGAGCAGTACTTC. Its protein product is CASSDGRGPSFEQYF.

The J gene is TRBJ1-2, the V gene TRBV19, with D hard to call. V was pared by 4 bases and J by 4 bases, with 10 bases between. In germline, CDR1 is LNHDA, CDR2 SQIVND (reference sequence). The CDR3 has 13 amino acids. CDR3 coding DNA: TGTGCCAGTAGTACCCTGGCTTTCTATGGCTACACCTTC. This gives the protein CASSTLAFYGYTF.

The chain has TRBV28 and TRBJ2-6; D is undetermined. Trimming pared 5 bases from V and 0 bases from J, leaving 14 bases between. CDR1 is MDHEN, CDR2 SYDVKM, per germline. This CDR3 has 17 residues. CDR3 bases: TGTGCCAGCAGTAGCCCGATTCGCCTCTCTGGGGCCAACGTCCTGACTTTC. Translation gives CASSSPIRLSGANVLTF.

This clone has a handful of counts. V is TRBV6-5 and J is TRBJ1-5, with 7 bases aligning to TRBD1. The CDR3 extends over 14 amino acids. Germline lookup yields CDR1 MNHEY and CDR2 SVGAGI. With V trimmed by 2 bases and J by 5 bases, 3 bases remained unmatched. CDR3 bases: TGTGCCAGCAGTTACCCCGGGACAGATCAGCCCCAGCATTTT. This codes for CASSYPGTDQPQHF.

This rearrangement joins TRBV4-3 to TRBJ1-4; no clear D gene. From germline, CDR1 is LGHNA and CDR2 YSLEER. V dropped 4 bases and J dropped 7 bases, with 10 bases sitting between them. This CDR3 spans 13 amino acids. CDR3 loop: CASSLGLSEKLFF. CDR3 bases: TGCGCCAGCAGCCTGGGCCTTAGTGAAAAACTGTTTTTT.

V usage is TRBV6-4 and J usage is TRBJ2-1; D possibly matches TRBD1 or TRBD2 (5 bases each). V was pared by 6 bases and J by 5 bases, with 14 bases between. In germline, CDR1 is MRHNA, CDR2 SNTAGT. CDR3 length: 14 residues. The CDR3 region has the DNA TGTGCCAGCAGCCGCGAGGGGTCCGACAATGAGCAGTTCTTC. Protein sequence: CASSREGSDNEQFF.